This T cell receptor (beta chain) was identified in a study of CD8+ T cells in alopecia areata. Study details: Treatment of the treated patients consisted of oral tofacitinib, 5 to 10 mg twice daily. Study outcomes and limitations: For lesional scalp, especially alopecia totalis/universalis, clonality was higher than in normal scalp.

This CDR3 has 16 residues. V was pared by 4 bases and J by 2 bases, with 4 bases of the junction left unmatched. Germline V gene lookup returns CDR1 SGHDT and CDR2 YYEEEE. Treatment defined: oral pan-JAK inhibitor, 5-10 mg twice daily. Alopecia areata patients provided lesional scalp punch biopsies and peripheral blood, both collected for the study. On this clone itself: Its antigen is currently unknown.

In each case, RNA was isolated and then reverse transcribed into cDNA as the sequencing template. The protocol was immunoSEQ multiplex PCR, while the TCRdb copy is restricted to in-frame clones and leaves out a portion. Of about 270,000 clones in the sample, roughly 60% were seen once. The gene calls are TRBV5-6 and TRBJ2-3; 13 bases line up with TRBD2. This TCR came from a human donor with alopecia areata. The sample in question was CD4+ T cells sorted from blood, obtained at roughly week 52, from a patient treated with tofacitinib. CDR3 region: CASSVTSGGFTDTQYF. The CDR3 DNA reads TGTGCCAGCAGCGTGACTAGCGGGGGGTTCACAGATACGCAGTATTTT. The full variable domain, its missing parts supplied by reference TRBV5-6 and TRBJ2-3, is DAGVTQSPTHLIKTRGQQVTLRCSPKSGHDTVSWYQQALGQGPQFIFQYYEEEERQRGNFPDRFSGHQFPNYSSELNVNALLLGDSALYLCASSVTSGGFTDTQYFGPGTRLTVL.